The 24 T cell receptor beta chains in this list originate from one sample, sequenced in a study of T-cell memory formation after mild COVID-19. TCRdb reprocessed the 5' RACE reads with MiXCR, giving one entry per CDR3 protein. The table lists about 150,000 distinct CDR3 sequences, more than 12% of them singletons, with 13% to 15% in the top ten. The sequenced sample was PBMCs or a T cell subset sorted from them (not recorded which). The receptors stem from an adult woman who had mild COVID-19 (a few samples of this study predate the infection). Cell type and time point are not known.

The chain uses TRBV5-5 and TRBJ2-7; D uncertain. There are 12 residues in the CDR3. Trimming left V 3 bases short and J 3 bases short, with 7 bases between. Germline loops: CDR1 SGHKS, CDR2 YYEKEE (reference sequence). CDR3: CASSSSDYEQYF. CDR3 sequence (DNA): TGTGCCAGCAGCTCCTCTGACTACGAGCAGTACTTC.

V and J are TRBV30 and TRBJ2-3; no clear D gene. Germline V gene data show CDR1 as GTSNPN and CDR2 as SVGIG (reference sequence). V was shortened by 2 bases and J by 4 bases, with 7 bases between the two germline ends. The CDR3 is made up of 12 amino acids. The CDR3 protein is CAWSPAADTQYF. CDR3 nucleotides: TGTGCCTGGAGTCCGGCGGCAGATACGCAGTATTTT.

This clonotype has more than one count but fewer than ten. This CDR3 reads CSVVRGTEAFF. The CDR3, as DNA: TGCAGCGTTGTAAGAGGCACTGAAGCTTTCTTT. This sequence joins TRBV29-1 and TRBJ1-1; no clear D gene. Germline V gene lookup returns CDR1 SQVTM and CDR2 ANQGSEA. CDR3 length equals 11 residues. V was cut by 4 bases and J by 4 bases, with 7 bases left in between.

The gene calls are TRBV10-3 and TRBJ2-3; D possibly uses TRBD1 or TRBD2 (6 bases each). Germline V gene lookup returns CDR1 ENHRY and CDR2 SYGVKD. This CDR3 comprises 13 residues. V lost 9 bases and J lost 6, with 16 bases in between. The DNA of the CDR3 is TGTGCCATAGGGGGGCTAGCCGGCGATACGCAGTATTTT. As protein: CAIGGLAGDTQYF.

The rearrangement links TRBV20-1 to TRBJ2-7; 8 nucleotides agree with TRBD1. The V gene's germline CDR1 is DFQATT and CDR2 SNEGSKA (reference sequence). This CDR3 comprises 14 residues. With V trimmed by 0 bases and J by 4 bases, 5 bases remained unmatched. CDR3 sequence (DNA): TGCAGTGCTAGAGAGGCGGACAGGGTTTACGAGCAGTACTTC. The encoded protein is CSAREADRVYEQYF.

This chain uses TRBV12-3 or TRBV12-4 with TRBJ2-7, with D unresolved. V lost 6 bases and J 9 bases, leaving 12 bases between the germline ends. This CDR3 spans 11 amino acids. CDR3 region: CASSARFVQYF. DNA for the CDR3: TGTGCCAGCAGCGCTAGGTTCGTGCAGTACTTC.

The gene calls are TRBV13 and TRBJ2-1; TRBD2 matches at 14 bases. CDR3 length: 16 amino acids. The V segment lost 4 bases and the J segment 6 bases; nucleotides outside the gene matches: 5. CDR1 is PRHDT, CDR2 FYEKMQ, per germline (reference sequence). The CDR3 DNA is TGTGCCAGCAGCTCGACTAGCGGGGGGGACCCCAATGAGCAGTTCTTC. It is translated as CASSSTSGGDPNEQFF.

The rearrangement uses TRBV29-1 and TRBJ1-2; 7 nucleotides match TRBD1. Germline-derived CDR1 and CDR2 are SQVTM and ANQGSEA. The CDR3 runs 14 residues. J gave up 4 bases and V 3 bases, and 8 bases lay outside the gene matches. The CDR3 DNA reads TGCAGCGTTGAGCCGGCAGGGGGTGGCTATGGCTACACCTTC. Amino acid sequence: CSVEPAGGGYGYTF.

This clonotype was seen just once. The chain links TRBV4-3 to TRBJ2-7, with D perhaps matching TRBD1 (5 bases). V was trimmed by 4 bases and J by 5 bases, leaving 12 bases between them. In germline, CDR1 is LGHNA, CDR2 YSLEER. This CDR3 has 13 amino acids. DNA of the CDR3: TGCGCCAGCAGCCCCCAGGGTAGAGACGAGCAGTACTTC. Translating gives CASSPQGRDEQYF.

The chain couples TRBV7-9 to TRBJ2-1, with unresolved D. Germline assignment: CDR1 SEHNR and CDR2 FQNEAQ (reference sequence). The CDR3 sequence is 14 residues long. Between the trimmed V and J ends, which lost 7 bases and 9 bases, there was a span of 19 bases. The CDR3 DNA sequence: TGTGCCAGCACCAAGGACCAGTCATATGGTGAGCAGTTCTTC. This translates into CASTKDQSYGEQFF. The whole variable domain, filled in from reference TRBV7-9 and TRBJ2-1, reads DTGVSQNPRHKITKRGQNVTFRCDPISEHNRLYWYRQTLGQGPEFLTYFQNEAQLEKSRLLSDRFSAERPKGSFSTLEIQRTEQGDSAMYLCASTKDQSYGEQFFGPGTRLTVL.

In its sample, this clonotype was seen a few times. The rearrangement joins TRBV13 to TRBJ2-7; 7 bases fit TRBD2. The CDR3 runs to 14 residues. The ends lost 4 bases at V and 2 bases at J; junction bases unmatched: 5. Germline V gene sequence: CDR1 PRHDT, CDR2 FYEKMQ (reference sequence). CDR3 sequence reads: CASSSRLAAYEQYF. The CDR3 nucleotides are TGTGCCAGCAGCTCTCGACTAGCTGCCTACGAGCAGTACTTC.

This chain uses TRBV27 with TRBJ2-7; D gene ambiguous. The CDR3 contains 11 residues. Germline loops: CDR1 MNHEY, CDR2 SMNVEV (reference sequence). Between the trimmed V and J ends, which lost 6 bases and 3 bases, there was a span of 6 bases. The CDR3 is CASSWYYEQYF. The CDR3 region has the DNA TGTGCCAGCAGCTGGTACTACGAGCAGTACTTC.

This clonotype was detected ten times or more. V and J are TRBV5-1 and TRBJ2-2, with D unclear. CDR3 length equals 12 residues. The V end lost 5 bases, the J end lost 4 bases, and 6 bases lay between the germline ends. Germline V lookup: CDR1 SGHRS, CDR2 YFSETQ. CDR3: CASSWVTGELFF. The CDR3 nucleotides read TGCGCCAGCAGTTGGGTCACCGGGGAGCTGTTTTTT.

Only a few counts were recorded for this clonotype. This chain links TRBV11-2 with TRBJ1-1; a weak D match, TRBD1 (6 bases). The CDR3 length is 13 residues. The V end was cut by 7 bases, the J end by 1 base, with 10 bases between. CDR1 is SGHAT and CDR2 is FQNNGV in the germline V gene. The CDR3 DNA follows: TGTGCCAGCACCACGACAGGGAACACTGAAGCTTTCTTT. Protein product: CASTTTGNTEAFF.

V usage is TRBV6-6 and J usage is TRBJ2-7, with 7 bases matching TRBD2. CDR1 and CDR2 from the germline V gene are MNHNY and SVGAGI (reference sequence). V shed 8 bases, J shed 2 bases, and the junction held 12 bases outside the gene matches. There are 15 residues in the CDR3. In DNA, the CDR3 is TGTGCCAGCCTTAAAAAAGGGAGGGCGGCCTACGAGCAGTACTTC. Its protein product is CASLKKGRAAYEQYF.

The chain has TRBV7-6 and TRBJ1-4, with 9 bases fitting TRBD1. With V trimmed by 0 bases and J by 8 bases, 4 bases remained unmatched. CDR1 and CDR2 from the germline V gene are SGHVS and FNYEAQ. This CDR3 is built from 15 residues. Written as DNA, the CDR3 is TGTGCCAGCAGCTTAGCCCTACAGGGGGCGGAAAAACTGTTTTTT. Amino acids: CASSLALQGAEKLFF.

The table lists this clonotype with many counts. This rearrangement joins TRBV7-8 to TRBJ2-3, with 11 bases aligning to TRBD2. V trimming: 4 bases; J trimming: 5 bases; junction bases outside the gene matches: 11. CDR1 is SGHVS and CDR2 is FQNEAQ in the germline V gene. The CDR3 has 17 amino acids. DNA for the CDR3: TGTGCCAGCAGCTCCTTTCACTTAGCGGGAGGGCTAGATACGCAGTATTTT. Translated: CASSSFHLAGGLDTQYF. The complete variable domain, with remaining parts taken from reference TRBV7-8 and TRBJ2-3, reads GAGVSQSPRYKVAKRGQDVALRCDPISGHVSLFWYQQALGQGPEFLTYFQNEAQLDKSGLPSDRFFAERPEGSVSTLKIQRTQQEDSAVYLCASSSFHLAGGLDTQYFGPGTRLTVL.

This clonotype was seen many times. V usage is TRBV29-1 and J usage is TRBJ2-3; D remains unclear. The germline V gene encodes CDR1 SQVTM and CDR2 ANQGSEA. The CDR3 runs 13 residues. Trimming removed 6 bases from V and 0 bases from J, with 10 bases in between. The CDR3 loop is CSVRTGSTDTQYF. CDR3 DNA sequence: TGCAGCGTACGGACGGGTAGCACAGATACGCAGTATTTT.

This clonotype showed up many times. The chain links TRBV29-1 to TRBJ2-5; 7 nucleotides line up with TRBD1. The germline CDR1 and CDR2 sequences are SQVTM and ANQGSEA. The CDR3 contains 12 residues. V was clipped by 6 bases and J by 4 bases; unmatched bases: 5. The CDR3 protein is CSVLRTGETQYF. CDR3 bases: TGCAGCGTCCTCCGGACAGGAGAGACCCAGTACTTC.

This chain links TRBV19 with TRBJ1-1, with no clear D. V lost 4 bases, J lost 0 bases, and 6 bases lay in between. Germline V gives CDR1 LNHDA, CDR2 SQIVND (reference sequence). The CDR3 sequence is 13 residues long. The CDR3 sequence: CASSRRLNTEAFF. The CDR3 nucleotides are TGTGCCAGTAGTAGGAGACTGAACACTGAAGCTTTCTTT.

Comment on this clonotype: Being one base from a much bigger clone, this may be a read error. The V and J genes are TRBV28 and TRBJ2-2, with 7 bases lining up with TRBD1. V shed 5 bases, J shed 7 bases, and the junction held 4 bases outside the gene matches. The germline gives CDR1 MDHEN, CDR2 SYDVKM. The CDR3 has 13 amino acids. The CDR3 coding sequence is TGTGCCAGCAGTACAGGGGTCCACGGGGAGCTGTTTTTT. As protein: CASSTGVHGELFF.

This clonotype was counted between two and nine times. This chain links TRBV18 with TRBJ2-7; TRBD1 might be the D (6 bases). The CDR3 is 13 residues long. V dropped 2 bases and J dropped 2 bases, with 7 bases sitting between them. Germline V CDR1 and CDR2: KGHSH, LQKENI. The CDR3 loop is CASSPGTPYEQYF. The CDR3 DNA follows: TGTGCCAGCTCACCAGGGACACCCTACGAGCAGTACTTC.

The genes are TRBV7-2 and TRBJ2-7, with D unresolved. Per the germline V gene, CDR1 is SGHTA and CDR2 is FQGNSA. Trimming cost V 6 bases and J 1 base, with 4 bases left between them. This CDR3 comprises 11 residues. CDR3: CASRNSYEQYF. Written as DNA, the CDR3 is TGTGCCAGCAGGAATTCCTACGAGCAGTACTTC.

This clonotype occurred a few times. The chain combines TRBV6-2 or TRBV6-3 with TRBJ2-2; 9 bases map to TRBD1. CDR3 length equals 15 residues. The germline V gene encodes CDR1 MNHEY and CDR2 SVGEGT. V lost 5 bases to trimming and J lost 5 bases; unmatched junction nucleotides: 6. For the CDR3, the DNA is TGTGCCAGCAGTGGGACAGGGAGTGATACCGGGGAGCTGTTTTTT. Its translation is CASSGTGSDTGELFF.